Listed below are T cell receptor beta chains from one sample, sequenced in a study of shared clonotypes between healthy human individuals. Here immunoSEQ multiplex PCR was the method, and the copy in TCRdb shows in-frame clones only, minus some. The sample records around 430,000 clones, roughly 83% being singletons. Sequenced input: PBMCs. These receptors all come from a woman aged 35 to 49 in good health. Some clones in this sample may be carry-over from other donors' samples. Each CDR3 is given with its conserved first and last residue. The D gene is left open where the match is weak. Part of the rows lack a size; the others show once, few, many or a class for expanded clones.

>TRBV27|-|TRBJ1-5|13|-
TGTGCCAGCAGTCAGCAGGGTTTGGAGCCCCAGCATTTT
CASSQQGLEPQHF
>TRBV27|-|TRBJ2-7|14|TRBD2
TGTGCCAGCAGTCCTAGTGGGGGAGGGTACGAGCAGTACTTC
CASSPSGGGYEQYF
>TRBV11-2|-|TRBJ2-2|17|TRBD1
TGTGCCAGCAGCTCCCCTCGGGCAGGGGGCCTCACCGGGGAGCTGTTTTTT
CASSSPRAGGLTGELFF
>TRBV4-1|once|TRBJ2-7|15|-
TGCGCCAGCAGCCAAGTCTCGGGCCGTTCCTACGAGCAGTACTTC
CASSQVSGRSYEQYF
>TRBV5-1|few|TRBJ1-4|14|-
TGCGCCAGCAGCCCCACCACAACTAATGAAAAACTGTTTTTT
CASSPTTTNEKLFF
>TRBV7-2|once|TRBJ2-1|14|-
TGTGCCAGCAGCTTCTCTAGCTCGGGGAATGAGCAGTTCTTC
CASSFSSSGNEQFF
>TRBV6-5|-|TRBJ1-5|14|TRBD1
TGTGCCAGCAGCCGGGACAGGTTCAATCAGCCCCAGCATTTT
CASSRDRFNQPQHF
>TRBV2|-|TRBJ2-3|14|TRBD1
TGTGCCAGCAGCGGGACAGGGGGGGCAGATACGCAGTATTTT
CASSGTGGADTQYF
>TRBV18|-|TRBJ1-2|15|-
TGTGCCAGCTCACCACCGTCGGCCAGTAACTATGGCTACACCTTC
CASSPPSASNYGYTF
>TRBV6-6|-|TRBJ1-2|13|-
TGTGCCAGCAGTTACAGGCAGAAATTTGGCTACACCTTC
CASSYRQKFGYTF
>TRBV5-1|few|TRBJ2-2|16|-
TGCGCCAGCAGGGCACGGGACGGACCGAACACCGGGGAGCTGTTTTTT
CASRARDGPNTGELFF
>TRBV6-5|once|TRBJ2-2|15|TRBD2
TGTGCCAGCAGGGGGCTAGCGGGAGTCACCGGGGAGCTGTTTTTT
CASRGLAGVTGELFF
>TRBV6-5|-|TRBJ2-7|16|TRBD2
TGTGCCAGCAGTTACTCGGGACTAGCGGCATCCTACGAGCAATACTTC
CASSYSGLAASYEQYF
>TRBV7-3|-|TRBJ2-5|15|TRBD1
TGTGCCAGCAGCTTAAACCCGGGACAGCAAGAGACCCAGTACTTC
CASSLNPGQQETQYF
>TRBV19|-|TRBJ2-5|15|-
TGTGCCAGTAGTCCCCGGGTAGCGTCACAAGAGACCCAGTACTTC
CASSPRVASQETQYF
>TRBV28|-|TRBJ2-1|14|TRBD1
TGTGCCAGCACTCCAGGGACAGGGTGGCATGAGCAGTTCTTC
CASTPGTGWHEQFF
>TRBV28|-|TRBJ2-7|16|TRBD1
TGTGCCAGCAGTTTTACCCTCAGGGGGCTTTCCTACGAGCAGTACTTC
CASSFTLRGLSYEQYF
>TRBV11-1|-|TRBJ1-5|14|TRBD1
TGTGCCAGCAGTCCGGGACAGGGTTATCAGCCCCAGCATTTT
CASSPGQGYQPQHF
>TRBV5-6|-|TRBJ1-1|14|-
TGTGCCAGCAGCTTCTTCAGGGGTAGGACTGAAGCTTTCTTT
CASSFFRGRTEAFF
>TRBV29-1|-|TRBJ2-7|11|-
TGCAGCGTTGAAGACGACTACGAGCAGTACTTC
CSVEDDYEQYF
>TRBV4-1|few|TRBJ2-1|16|TRBD2
TGCGCCAGCAGCCAAGAGGGACTAGCGGGAGTAGATGAGCAGTTCTTC
CASSQEGLAGVDEQFF
>TRBV29-1|-|TRBJ2-6|13|TRBD2
TGCAGCGCTGGGACTAGCGGGACCAACGTCCTGACTTTC
CSAGTSGTNVLTF
>TRBV18|-|TRBJ2-5|15|-
TGTGCCAGCTCACCACGACGGACGGCCGCGGGGACCCAGTACTTC
CASSPRRTAAGTQYF
>TRBV5-1|-|TRBJ1-4|14|-
TGCGCCAGCAGCCAGGGACCTACTAATGAAAAACTGTTTTTT
CASSQGPTNEKLFF
>TRBV4-3|-|TRBJ2-7|14|TRBD1
TGCGCCAGCAGCCAAGCACAGGGGCGCTACGAGCAGTACTTC
CASSQAQGRYEQYF
>TRBV5-1|-|TRBJ2-1|15|TRBD2
TGCGCCAGCAGCCGGGAGGGGCTCGGCCATAGTGAGCAGTTCTTC
CASSREGLGHSEQFF
>TRBV5-1|-|TRBJ1-6|13|-
TGCGCCAGCAGCCCCAGGACAGAGAGACCCCTCCACTTT
CASSPRTERPLHF
>TRBV7-3|once|TRBJ2-2|13|-
TGTGCCAGCAGCTTAATCCCTGCCGGGGAGCTGTTTTTT
CASSLIPAGELFF
>TRBV14|-|TRBJ1-4|15|TRBD1
TGTGCCAGCAGCCGCAACAGGGGCGTAAATGAAAAACTGTTTTTT
CASSRNRGVNEKLFF
>TRBV30|-|TRBJ1-1|16|-
TGTGCCTGGAGTGGATGGAGTTTGGGCATGAACACTGAAGCTTTCTTT
CAWSGWSLGMNTEAFF
>TRBV29-1|few|TRBJ2-1|15|TRBD2
TGCAGCGTTGAGGGACTAGTTCCCTCCTACAATGAGCAGTTCTTC
CSVEGLVPSYNEQFF
>TRBV9|-|TRBJ1-5|15|TRBD1
TGTGCCAGCAGCGCGGGACAGGGGAGGCTTCAGCCCCAGCATTTT
CASSAGQGRLQPQHF
>TRBV19|-|TRBJ2-5|13|TRBD1
TGTGCCAGCACCTCCAGGGGGCGAGAGACCCAGTACTTC
CASTSRGRETQYF
>TRBV18|-|TRBJ2-1|15|TRBD2
TGTGCCAGCTCGCCCGGGACTAACAACTACAATGAGCAGTTCTTC
CASSPGTNNYNEQFF
>TRBV27|-|TRBJ2-7|18|TRBD1
TGTGCCAGCAGTGCCCTAAACCTGGGACAGGCCAACTCCTACGAGCAGTACTTC
CASSALNLGQANSYEQYF
>TRBV7-2|-|TRBJ2-5|14|TRBD1
TGTGCCAGCAGCTTAGCCCAGGGGGCGCAGACCCAGTACTTC
CASSLAQGAQTQYF
>TRBV10-3|-|TRBJ2-1|17|-
TGTGCCATCAGTCCCCGGAGGGACTCCGGTCCCTACAATGAGCAGTTCTTC
CAISPRRDSGPYNEQFF
>TRBV6-6|-|TRBJ2-4|16|TRBD1
TGTGCCAGCAGTACAACCCCGGGACAGTCCAAAAACATTCAGTACTTC
CASSTTPGQSKNIQYF
>TRBV6-1|-|TRBJ2-7|13|-
TGTGCCAGCAGTGAAGGGACTACCTACGAGCAGTACTTC
CASSEGTTYEQYF
>TRBV5-1|-|TRBJ2-1|13|-
TGCGCCAGCAGCTTCATACGGGGGAGTGAGCAGTTCTTC
CASSFIRGSEQFF
>TRBV28|-|TRBJ2-7|15|-
TGTGCCAGCACTCTTGCCGGGACCGCGACCTACGAGCAGTACTTC
CASTLAGTATYEQYF
>TRBV28|-|TRBJ2-2|15|-
TGTGCCAGCAGTTTCAGCCAGGAGAACACCGGGGAGCTGTTTTTT
CASSFSQENTGELFF
>TRBV27|-|TRBJ2-7|13|TRBD2
TGTGCCAGCAGTCGATTGGGACTAGCGGGACTTAACTTC
CASSRLGLAGLNF
>TRBV30|-|TRBJ1-1|14|-
TGTGCCTGGAGACCAACGGGCGGAGGCACTGAAGCTTTCTTT
CAWRPTGGGTEAFF
>TRBV9|few|TRBJ2-7|15|TRBD1
TGTGCCAGCAGCGTGACTCAGGGACAGGGGGTCGAGCAGTACTTC
CASSVTQGQGVEQYF
>TRBV25-1|-|TRBJ2-7|11|TRBD1
TGTGCCAGCCAGACAGGGGGCGAGCAGTACTTC
CASQTGGEQYF
>TRBV28|-|TRBJ2-2|14|-
TGTGCCAGCAGTCCTACAGGGTTGGCCGGGGAGCTGTTTTTT
CASSPTGLAGELFF
>TRBV6-1|-|TRBJ2-1|15|-
TGTGCCAGCACTAACAGCCCTAGGGCCTACAATGAGCAGTTCTTC
CASTNSPRAYNEQFF
>TRBV7-8|-|TRBJ2-2|16|-
TGTGCCAGCAGCTTAGGGGGCGGGACGAACACCGGGGAGCTGTTTTTT
CASSLGGGTNTGELFF
>TRBV11-2|-|TRBJ2-3|15|-
TGTGCCAGCAGCCCCAGGGCGGGAAGCACAGATACGCAGTATTTT
CASSPRAGSTDTQYF
>TRBV27|once|TRBJ2-3|14|TRBD1
TGTGCCAGCAGGGAAGGACAGGTAGTCGGTACGCAGTATTTT
CASREGQVVGTQYF
>TRBV28|few|TRBJ1-1|14|-
TGTGCCAGCACAATCGGGCCGCTGAACACTGAAGCTTTCTTT
CASTIGPLNTEAFF
>TRBV7-6|-|TRBJ2-6|16|-
TGTGCCAGCAGCCTACGGGGGGCAACCGGGGCCAACGTCCTGACTTTC
CASSLRGATGANVLTF
>TRBV30|-|TRBJ2-7|15|TRBD2
TGTGCCTGGAGTGAGGGTATAGCGGGAGCGGGCGAGCAGTACTTC
CAWSEGIAGAGEQYF
>TRBV6-1|few|TRBJ2-1|14|TRBD1
TGTGCCAGCAGTGCGGACAGGGGGGTAGGTGAGCAGTTCTTC
CASSADRGVGEQFF
>TRBV5-1|-|TRBJ2-1|15|TRBD2
TGCGCCAGCAGCCAAGGGACTAGCGGGAGGGATGAGCAGTTCTTC
CASSQGTSGRDEQFF
>TRBV19|-|TRBJ1-5|14|TRBD1
TGTGCCAGTACACAGGGGTTGGGCAATCAGCCCCAGCATTTT
CASTQGLGNQPQHF
>TRBV7-9|-|TRBJ2-1|16|TRBD2
TGTGCCAGCAGCTCATCTAGCGGTAGCTCCTACAATGAGCAGTTCTTC
CASSSSSGSSYNEQFF
>TRBV4-3|-|TRBJ1-1|14|TRBD1
TGCGCCAGCAGCCCCGGACAGGGGAACACTGAAGCTTTCTTT
CASSPGQGNTEAFF
>TRBV7-2|-|TRBJ1-4|15|-
TGTGCCAGCGCCTTTGGGGGGACGACTAATGAAAAACTGTTTTTT
CASAFGGTTNEKLFF